A selection of T cell receptor beta chains follows, all from one sample in a study of CD8+ T cells in alopecia areata. Sequenced by immunoSEQ multiplex PCR; TCRdb stores in-frame clones only, minus some. Of hundreds of thousands of clones listed, 66% are singletons. The sample in question was CD4+ T cells sorted from blood, obtained at approximately week 42, from a patient treated with tofacitinib. The receptors here all came from a human donor with alopecia areata. Both conserved end residues are part of each CDR3.

V gene: TRBV9
CDR3 protein: CASSHRRGAGGNEQFF

V gene: TRBV27
CDR3 protein: CASSTDRTAYEQYF

V gene: TRBV5-6
CDR3 protein: CASTGYGEKLFF

V gene: TRBV7-2
CDR3 protein: CASRSRQGNTYEQYF

V gene: TRBV7-2
CDR3 protein: CASRTYTANGYTF

V gene: TRBV19
CDR3 protein: CASSATWNLDTQYF

V gene: TRBV12-5
CDR3 protein: CASGLGQTKDEKLFF

V gene: TRBV29-1
CDR3 protein: CSVVGRLGTEAFF

V gene: TRBV5-6
CDR3 protein: CASSQITGRSTDTQYF

V gene: TRBV5-6
CDR3 protein: CASTVTGTGGYEQYF

V gene: TRBV7-8
CDR3 protein: CASSLTVNTEAFF

V gene: TRBV28
CDR3 protein: CASRHGQGWETQYF

V gene: TRBV10-3
CDR3 protein: CASRDRGRSDTEAFF

V gene: TRBV20-1
CDR3 protein: CSALGDGYTF

V gene: TRBV29-1
CDR3 protein: CSVGQGALVQYF

V gene: TRBV7-9
CDR3 protein: CASSHRVGNYGYTF

V gene: TRBV7-9
CDR3 protein: CASSSPGLAGDEQYF

V gene: TRBV5-6
CDR3 protein: CASSLTKNIQYF

V gene: TRBV30
CDR3 protein: CAWRGTGLRQPQHF

V gene: TRBV7-2
CDR3 protein: CASSLTSGGLGSYEQYF

V gene: TRBV15
CDR3 protein: CATSRGGLSNQPQHF

V gene: TRBV9
CDR3 protein: CASSVGYREGETQYF